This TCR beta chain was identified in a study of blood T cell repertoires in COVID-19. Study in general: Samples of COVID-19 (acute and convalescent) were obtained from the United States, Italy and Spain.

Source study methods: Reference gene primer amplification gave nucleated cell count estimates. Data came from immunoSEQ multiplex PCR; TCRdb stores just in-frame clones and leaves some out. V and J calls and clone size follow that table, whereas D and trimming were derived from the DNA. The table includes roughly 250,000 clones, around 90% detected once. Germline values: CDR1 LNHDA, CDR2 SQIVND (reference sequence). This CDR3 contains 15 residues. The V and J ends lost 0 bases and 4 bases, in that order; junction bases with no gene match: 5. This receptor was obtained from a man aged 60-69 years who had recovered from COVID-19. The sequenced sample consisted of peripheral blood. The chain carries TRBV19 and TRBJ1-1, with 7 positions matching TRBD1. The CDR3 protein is CASSIEGGLATEAFF. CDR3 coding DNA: TGTGCCAGTAGTATAGAAGGGGGCTTGGCCACTGAAGCTTTCTTT.